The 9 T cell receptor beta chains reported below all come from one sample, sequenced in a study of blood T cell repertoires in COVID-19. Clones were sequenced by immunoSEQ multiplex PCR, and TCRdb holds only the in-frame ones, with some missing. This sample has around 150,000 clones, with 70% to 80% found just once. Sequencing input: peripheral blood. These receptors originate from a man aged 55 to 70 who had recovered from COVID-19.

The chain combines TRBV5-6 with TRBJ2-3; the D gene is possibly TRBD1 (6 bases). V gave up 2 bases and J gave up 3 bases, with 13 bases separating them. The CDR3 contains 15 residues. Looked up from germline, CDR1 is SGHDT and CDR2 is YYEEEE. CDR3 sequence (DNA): TGTGCCAGCAGCTTAAAACAGGGTGTAACAGATACGCAGTATTTT. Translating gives CASSLKQGVTDTQYF.

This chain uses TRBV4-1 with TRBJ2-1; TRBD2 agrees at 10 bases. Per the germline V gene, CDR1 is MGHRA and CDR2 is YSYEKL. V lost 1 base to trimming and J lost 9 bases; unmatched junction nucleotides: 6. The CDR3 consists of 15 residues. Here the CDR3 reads CASSQGLAGEGEQFF. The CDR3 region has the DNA TGCGCCAGCAGCCAAGGGCTAGCGGGAGAAGGTGAGCAGTTCTTC.

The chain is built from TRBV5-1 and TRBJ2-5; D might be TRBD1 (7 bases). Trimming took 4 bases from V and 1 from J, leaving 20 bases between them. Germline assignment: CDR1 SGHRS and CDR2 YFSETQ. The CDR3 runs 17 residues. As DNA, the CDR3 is TGCGCCAGCAGCCGCTCCCCCAGGGGGGTCGGCCAAGAGACCCAGTACTTC. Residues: CASSRSPRGVGQETQYF.

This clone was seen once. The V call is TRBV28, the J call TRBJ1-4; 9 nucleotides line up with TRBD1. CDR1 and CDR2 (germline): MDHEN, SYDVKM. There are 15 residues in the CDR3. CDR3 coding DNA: TGTGCTGCTTGCTTAGGGGGACAGGGTAGTGAAAAACTGTTTTTT. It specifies CAACLGGQGSEKLFF.

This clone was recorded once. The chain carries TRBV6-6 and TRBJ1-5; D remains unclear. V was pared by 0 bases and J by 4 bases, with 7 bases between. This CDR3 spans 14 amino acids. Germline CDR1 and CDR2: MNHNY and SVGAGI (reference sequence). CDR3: CASSYSNRNQPQHF. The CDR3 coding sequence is TGTGCCAGCAGTTACTCGAACAGAAATCAGCCCCAGCATTTT.

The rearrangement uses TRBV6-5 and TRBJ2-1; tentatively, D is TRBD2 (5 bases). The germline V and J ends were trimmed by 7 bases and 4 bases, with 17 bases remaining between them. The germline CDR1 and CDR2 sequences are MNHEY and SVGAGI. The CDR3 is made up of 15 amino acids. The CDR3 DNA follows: TGTGCCAGCACCCCCGGAGGTAATGGGTACAATGAGCAGTTCTTC. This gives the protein CASTPGGNGYNEQFF.

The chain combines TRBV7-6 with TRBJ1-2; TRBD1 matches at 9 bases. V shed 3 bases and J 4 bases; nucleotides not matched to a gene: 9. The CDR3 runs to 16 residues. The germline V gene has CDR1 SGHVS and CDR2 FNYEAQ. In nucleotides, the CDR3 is TGTGCCAGCAGCTTGGGCCCGACAGGGGGAAGCTATGGCTACACCTTC. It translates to CASSLGPTGGSYGYTF.

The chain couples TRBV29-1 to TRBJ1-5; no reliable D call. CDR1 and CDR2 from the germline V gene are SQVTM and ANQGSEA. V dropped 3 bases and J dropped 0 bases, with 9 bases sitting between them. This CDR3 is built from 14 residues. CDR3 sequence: CSVEGSGSNQPQHF. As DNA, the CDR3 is TGCAGCGTTGAGGGGAGCGGTAGCAATCAGCCCCAGCATTTT.

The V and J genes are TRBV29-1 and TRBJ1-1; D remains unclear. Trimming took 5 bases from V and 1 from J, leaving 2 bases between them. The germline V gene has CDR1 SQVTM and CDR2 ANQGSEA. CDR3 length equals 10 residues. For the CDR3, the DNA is TGCAGCGTTCAGAACACTGAAGCTTTCTTT. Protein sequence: CSVQNTEAFF.